A single sample gave rise to the 8 T cell receptor beta chains below, sequenced in a study of blood T cell repertoires in COVID-19. Profiled with immunoSEQ multiplex PCR; TCRdb holds only in-frame clones, not every one. Here the sample spans a few hundred thousand clones, about 89% being singletons. Sequencing input: peripheral blood. The receptor set was obtained from a woman aged 40 to 50 who had recovered from COVID-19.

The chain has TRBV19 and TRBJ1-2; 10 bases align to TRBD1. Germline CDR1 LNHDA, CDR2 SQIVND (reference sequence). This CDR3 spans 16 amino acids. The ends lost 4 bases at V and 3 bases at J; junction bases unmatched: 8. The CDR3 sequence: CASSTKTGGGYYGYTF. For the CDR3, the DNA is TGTGCCAGTAGTACTAAGACAGGGGGCGGATACTATGGCTACACCTTC.

This clone has a single count. The chain joins TRBV27 to TRBJ2-1; the D gene is possibly TRBD2 (6 bases). Trimming stripped 6 bases from V and 11 bases from J, with 17 bases between. This CDR3 spans 13 amino acids. CDR1 is MNHEY and CDR2 is SMNVEV in the germline V gene (reference sequence). As DNA, the CDR3 is TGTGCCAGCAGGGCCGGGACTGACTTTCAGCAGTTCTTC. Translating gives CASRAGTDFQQFF.

This sequence joins TRBV19 and TRBJ1-2; 7 positions agree with TRBD1. The CDR3 sequence is 11 residues long. Germline V gene lookup returns CDR1 LNHDA and CDR2 SQIVND (reference sequence). The junction had 5 bases not matched to a gene; V was cut back by 8 bases and J by 8 bases. The DNA of the CDR3 is TGTGCCAGTCGACAGGGAACCGGCTACACCTTC. This translates into CASRQGTGYTF.

This chain connects TRBV3-1 (or the pseudogene TRBV3-2) to TRBJ2-1; 8 nucleotides match TRBD2. The CDR3 spans 15 residues. CDR1 and CDR2 (germline): LGHDT, YNNKEL (reference sequence). V was clipped by 4 bases and J by 2 bases; unmatched bases: 4. Here the CDR3 DNA reads TGTGCCAGCAGCCGGGGGACTAGTCCCTACAATGAGCAGTTCTTC. The encoded protein is CASSRGTSPYNEQFF.

This clone showed up just a few times. This chain links TRBV19 with TRBJ1-2, with a possible D match to TRBD1 (5 bases). Trimming stripped 3 bases from V and 8 bases from J, with 13 bases between. From germline, CDR1 is LNHDA and CDR2 SQIVND (reference sequence). The CDR3 consists of 13 residues. CDR3 nucleotide sequence: TGTGCCAGTAGTATTGGCGGGGGGAGAGGCTACACCTTC. It translates to CASSIGGGRGYTF.

V is TRBV27 and J is TRBJ1-1, with D perhaps matching TRBD1 (6 bases). Germline CDR1 and CDR2: MNHEY and SMNVEV (reference sequence). CDR3 size: 15 residues. The V and J ends lost 2 bases and 4 bases respectively, with 14 bases between them. CDR3 region: CASSLGGARGTEAFF. In DNA form, the CDR3 reads TGTGCCAGCAGTTTAGGGGGCGCGAGGGGCACTGAAGCTTTCTTT.

The chain has TRBV6-4 and TRBJ2-1; a possible D gene is TRBD2 (6 bases). CDR1 and CDR2 (germline): MRHNA, SNTAGT. V was pared by 3 bases and J by 6 bases, with 9 bases between. CDR3 size: 13 residues. CDR3 coding DNA: TGTGCCAGCAGTGAGGGACTGGGCAATGAGCAGTTCTTC. It translates to CASSEGLGNEQFF.

The gene calls are TRBV15 and TRBJ1-5; 8 bases fit TRBD1. Trimming took 2 bases from V and 5 from J; bases not matched to a gene: 5. The CDR3 loop spans 15 amino acids. Germline assignment: CDR1 LNHNV and CDR2 YYDKDF (reference sequence). DNA of the CDR3: TGTGCCACCAGCAGATCGAACAGGGGGGATCAGCCCCAGCATTTT. Translation: CATSRSNRGDQPQHF.